What follows are 23 T cell receptor beta chains derived from one specimen sequenced in a study of patients and donors after allogeneic stem cell transplantation. One entry per CDR3 protein, called by TCRdb with MiXCR from the RT-PCR reads. The table includes some 960,000 distinct CDR3 sequences, about a sixth detected once. Specimen: blood, either unsorted or a sorted T cell fraction (not recorded which). The source of these receptors is a human donor who was either an allogeneic HSCT recipient or a stem cell or donor lymphocyte infusion donor (not recorded which). It is not recorded whose cells these are; they may come from a transplant donor.

This clonotype has a handful of counts. At one of its ends the junction is not consistent with the germline gene, which may arise from a read error. The gene calls are TRBV24-1 and TRBJ2-2; 10 nucleotides match TRBD2. This CDR3 contains 16 residues. Germline CDR1 and CDR2: KGHDR and SFDVKD. The CDR3 protein is CATSDPGLAKTGELFF. In nucleotides, the CDR3 is TGTGCCACCAGTGACCCGGGACTAGCGAAAACCGGGGAGCTGTTTTTT.

V and J are TRBV7-8 and TRBJ2-6; tentatively, D is TRBD2 (7 bases). Trimming pared 2 bases from V and 2 bases from J, leaving 13 bases between. This CDR3 contains 17 residues. Germline-derived CDR1 and CDR2 are SGHVS and FQNEAQ. CDR3 coding DNA: TGTGCCAGCAGCTTAAGGGGGGGGTTGGCTGGGGCCAACGTCCTGACTTTC. Its protein product is CASSLRGGLAGANVLTF.

This clonotype was counted only a few times. The gene calls are TRBV7-9 and TRBJ2-3; 9 bases are shared with TRBD1. From germline, CDR1 is SEHNR and CDR2 FQNEAQ (reference sequence). There are 16 residues in the CDR3. V lost 4 bases and J lost 5; bases outside the gene matches: 10. The CDR3 nucleotides read TGTGCCAGCAGCTCAACAGGGGGCGCGGTTCAAGATACGCAGTATTTT. It codes for CASSSTGGAVQDTQYF.

This clonotype was recorded a few times. At one of its ends the junction is not consistent with the germline gene, which may arise from a read error. The chain combines TRBV20-1 with TRBJ2-5; D is ambiguous. In germline, CDR1 is DFQATT, CDR2 SNEGSKA (reference sequence). There are 13 residues in the CDR3. The CDR3 nucleotides are TGCAGAGCTAGAGACCGTGTAGGGGAGACCCAGTACTTC. This translates into CRARDRVGETQYF.

The chain carries TRBV12-3 or TRBV12-4 and TRBJ1-5, with 8 bases lining up with TRBD1. This CDR3 is 14 amino acids long. The V and J ends lost 5 bases and 7 bases, in that order; junction bases with no gene match: 7. Here the CDR3 DNA reads TGTGCCAGCAGTATAACAGGGACAGGCCAGCCCCAGCATTTT. Its protein product is CASSITGTGQPQHF.

This clonotype was observed at least ten times. V is TRBV10-3 and J is TRBJ1-1, with D hard to call. This CDR3 region has 12 residues. Trimming shortened V by 0 bases and J by 7 bases, and 6 bases separated the two germline ends. Per germline, CDR1 ENHRY and CDR2 SYGVKD. The CDR3 region has the DNA TGTGCCATCAGTGAGTCCGACGGTGAAGCTTTCTTT. The encoded protein is CAISESDGEAFF.

This clonotype showed up just a few times. CDR3 protein: CASSHTMGRSPYEQYF. In DNA form, the CDR3 reads TGCGCCAGCAGCCATACGATGGGGCGGAGCCCCTACGAGCAGTACTTC. This chain links TRBV4-1 with TRBJ2-7, with D tentatively TRBD1 (5 bases). The CDR3 spans 16 residues. In germline, CDR1 is MGHRA, CDR2 YSYEKL. V lost 3 bases, J lost 2 bases, and 17 bases lay in between.

This clonotype was picked up many times. The V call is TRBV20-1, the J call TRBJ1-2, with TRBD1 matching over 7 bases. Trimming took 6 bases from V and 4 from J; bases not matched to a gene: 17. This CDR3 is 16 amino acids long. The germline gives CDR1 DFQATT, CDR2 SNEGSKA (reference sequence). The CDR3 spells CSAPLGVGQTTYGYTF. The CDR3 bases are TGCAGTGCCCCCTTGGGGGTGGGACAGACGACCTATGGCTACACCTTC.

The gene calls are TRBV27 and TRBJ1-3; D is ambiguous. Germline loops: CDR1 MNHEY, CDR2 SMNVEV (reference sequence). The CDR3 runs to 15 residues. Trimming shortened V by 6 bases and J by 0 bases, and 12 bases separated the two germline ends. Here the CDR3 reads CASSSRRNSGNTIYF. In DNA form, the CDR3 reads TGTGCCAGCAGCTCCCGACGGAACTCTGGAAACACCATATATTTT.

This clonotype was counted a few times. V gene TRBV12-3 or TRBV12-4 combines with J gene TRBJ2-7; 9 nucleotides align to TRBD1. This CDR3 spans 15 amino acids. V was clipped by 6 bases and J by 4 bases; unmatched bases: 10. The CDR3 loop reads CASRSSGTGTYEQYF. In nucleotides, the CDR3 is TGTGCCAGCAGGTCAAGCGGGACAGGGACGTACGAGCAGTACTTC.

This clonotype has a handful of counts. The J gene is TRBJ2-7, the V gene TRBV20-1; D may be TRBD2 (6 bases). Germline CDR1 reads DFQATT; CDR2 reads SNEGSKA (reference sequence). CDR3 length: 15 residues. V lost 2 bases and J lost 2, with 16 bases in between. The CDR3 spells CSARPRGVGTYEQYF. The DNA of the CDR3 is TGCAGTGCTAGACCGCGCGGGGTAGGGACCTACGAGCAGTACTTC.

This rearrangement joins TRBV25-1 to TRBJ2-2; 9 bases agree with TRBD1. Germline V gene lookup returns CDR1 MGHDK and CDR2 SYGVNS. This CDR3 is 15 amino acids long. The V and J ends lost 2 bases and 5 bases, in that order; junction bases with no gene match: 3. This CDR3 is CASSERDRVTGELFF. The CDR3, as DNA: TGTGCCAGCAGTGAAAGGGACAGGGTTACCGGGGAGCTGTTTTTT.

A few counts support this clonotype. V is TRBV2 and J is TRBJ1-4, with a possible D match to TRBD1 (5 bases). The germline V gene has CDR1 SNHLY and CDR2 FYNNEI. V lost 5 bases, J lost 5 bases, and 12 bases lay in between. This CDR3 has 14 amino acids. The CDR3 coding sequence is TGTGCCAGCAGTATGGAGGGGAGGAATGAAAAACTGTTTTTT. It is translated as CASSMEGRNEKLFF.

This clonotype was counted only a few times. V usage is TRBV10-3 and J usage is TRBJ2-5, with D possibly TRBD1 on 5 matching bases. Trimming took 10 bases from V and 4 from J, leaving 16 bases between them. The CDR3 runs 13 residues. CDR1 and CDR2 (germline): ENHRY, SYGVKD. The CDR3 nucleotides read TGTGCCACCGCCGGCAGGGTTGGAGAGACCCAGTACTTC. Translating it yields CATAGRVGETQYF.

The chain is built from TRBV18 and TRBJ2-3, with D unclear. Germline CDR1 reads KGHSH; CDR2 reads LQKENI. The CDR3 has 12 amino acids. V lost 1 base and J 5 bases, leaving 4 bases between the germline ends. Written as DNA, the CDR3 is TGTGCCAGCTCACCACTCCAAGATACGCAGTATTTT. It encodes CASSPLQDTQYF.

The rearrangement joins TRBV20-1 to TRBJ2-7; D call uncertain. V was clipped by 4 bases and J by 3 bases, with 10 bases between them. Germline lookup yields CDR1 DFQATT and CDR2 SNEGSKA (reference sequence). The CDR3 totals 12 residues. Here the CDR3 DNA reads TGCAGTGCTACAGCGTCCCGCTACGAGCAGTACTTC. Amino acid sequence: CSATASRYEQYF.

The count of this clonotype is one. The rearrangement links TRBV19 to TRBJ2-1; maybe TRBD2 (6 bases). The germline V and J ends were trimmed by 3 bases and 6 bases, with 9 bases remaining between them. Germline CDR1 reads LNHDA; CDR2 reads SQIVND (reference sequence). The CDR3 extends over 13 amino acids. Here the CDR3 reads CASSISGGNEQFF. In DNA form, the CDR3 reads TGTGCCAGTAGTATTAGCGGTGGCAATGAGCAGTTCTTC.

The chain couples TRBV9 to TRBJ1-1; D gene unclear. The V and J ends lost 0 bases and 0 bases respectively, with 12 bases between them. CDR3 length: 16 residues. Germline CDR1 is SGDLS and CDR2 is YYNGEE. Here the CDR3 DNA reads TGTGCCAGCAGCGTAGGTCCAGGCCTAATGAACACTGAAGCTTTCTTT. This codes for CASSVGPGLMNTEAFF.

This chain connects TRBV11-3 to TRBJ2-7, with D tentatively TRBD1 (6 bases). The V end was cut by 4 bases, the J end by 4 bases, with 14 bases between. Germline loops: CDR1 SGHNT, CDR2 YENEEA. CDR3 length: 14 amino acids. In DNA form, the CDR3 reads TGTGCCAGCAGCTCCCTAGGGGGAGTATACGAGCAGTACTTC. Translating gives CASSSLGGVYEQYF.

V gene TRBV20-1 combines with J gene TRBJ2-1; the D call may be TRBD1 or TRBD2 (5 bases each). Looked up from germline, CDR1 is DFQATT and CDR2 is SNEGSKA (reference sequence). This CDR3 has 16 amino acids. The V end lost 6 bases, the J end lost 9 bases, and 27 bases lay between the germline ends. The CDR3: CSAATGRGWSKSEQFF. CDR3 DNA: TGCAGTGCCGCCACAGGTCGCGGGTGGAGCAAGAGTGAGCAGTTCTTC.

This clonotype was detected only a few times. The chain is built from TRBV5-1 and TRBJ2-1, with 12 positions matching TRBD2. Unmatched junction bases numbered 11, after V lost 6 bases and J lost 7 bases. This CDR3 comprises 16 residues. Per germline, CDR1 SGHRS and CDR2 YFSETQ. CDR3 loop: CASTNGRTSGMNEQFF. In DNA form, the CDR3 reads TGCGCCAGCACCAATGGTCGGACTAGCGGGATGAATGAGCAGTTCTTC.

This clonotype was found a few times. The rearrangement links TRBV5-1 to TRBJ2-7; 11 positions match TRBD1. J gave up 7 bases and V 6 bases, and 12 bases lay outside the gene matches. The CDR3 has 15 amino acids. Germline values: CDR1 SGHRS, CDR2 YFSETQ. CDR3 region: CASTPPGTGGGEQYF. In nucleotides, the CDR3 is TGCGCCAGCACCCCTCCCGGGACAGGGGGAGGAGAGCAGTACTTC. The whole variable domain, filled in from reference TRBV5-1 and TRBJ2-7, reads KAGVTQTPRYLIKTRGQQVTLSCSPISGHRSVSWYQQTPGQGLQFLFEYFSETQRNKGNFPGRFSGRQFSNSRSEMNVSTLELGDSALYLCASTPPGTGGGEQYFGPGTRLTVT.

This clonotype was observed many times. The chain links TRBV5-1 to TRBJ2-2, with D possibly being TRBD2 (6 bases). The V end lost 6 bases, the J end lost 3 bases, and 15 bases lay between the germline ends. There are 15 residues in the CDR3. Germline CDR1 and CDR2: SGHRS and YFSETQ. The CDR3 region is CASTRAWGDTGELFF. In nucleotides, the CDR3 is TGCGCCAGCACACGGGCCTGGGGGGACACCGGGGAGCTGTTTTTT.